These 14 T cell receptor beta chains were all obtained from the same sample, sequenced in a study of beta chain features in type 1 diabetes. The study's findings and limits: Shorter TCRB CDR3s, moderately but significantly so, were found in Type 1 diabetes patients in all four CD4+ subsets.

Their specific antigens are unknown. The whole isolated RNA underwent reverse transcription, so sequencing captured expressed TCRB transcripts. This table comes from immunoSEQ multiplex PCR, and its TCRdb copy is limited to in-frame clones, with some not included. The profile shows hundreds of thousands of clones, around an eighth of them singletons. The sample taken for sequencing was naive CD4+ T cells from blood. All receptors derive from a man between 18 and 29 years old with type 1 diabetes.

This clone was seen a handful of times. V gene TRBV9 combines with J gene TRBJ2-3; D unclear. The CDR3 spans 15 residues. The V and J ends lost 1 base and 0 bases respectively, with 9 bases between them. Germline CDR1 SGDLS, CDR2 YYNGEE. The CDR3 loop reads CASSVTRLSTDTQYF. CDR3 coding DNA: TGTGCCAGCAGCGTAACGCGGCTTAGCACAGATACGCAGTATTTT.

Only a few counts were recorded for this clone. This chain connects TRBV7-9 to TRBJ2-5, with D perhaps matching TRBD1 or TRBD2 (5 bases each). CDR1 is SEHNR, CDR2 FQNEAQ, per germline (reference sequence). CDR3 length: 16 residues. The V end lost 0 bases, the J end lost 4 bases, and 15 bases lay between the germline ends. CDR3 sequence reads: CASSLAGAQMGETQYF. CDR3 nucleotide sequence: TGTGCCAGCAGCTTAGCCGGGGCCCAAATGGGAGAGACCCAGTACTTC.

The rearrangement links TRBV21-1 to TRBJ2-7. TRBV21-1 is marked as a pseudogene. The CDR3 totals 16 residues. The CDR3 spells CASSKVSLETGYEQYF. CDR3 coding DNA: TGTGCCAGCAGCAAAGTGAGTCTCGAGACCGGCTACGAGCAGTACTTC.

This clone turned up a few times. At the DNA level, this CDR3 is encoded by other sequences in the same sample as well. DNA for the CDR3: TGTGCCAGTAGTATATCTGGGGCCAACGTCCTGACTTTC. Translation gives CASSISGANVLTF. This chain joins TRBV19 and TRBJ2-6, with unresolved D. CDR3 length: 13 amino acids. The V and J ends lost 2 bases and 1 base respectively, with 0 bases between them. Germline CDR1 and CDR2: LNHDA and SQIVND (reference sequence).

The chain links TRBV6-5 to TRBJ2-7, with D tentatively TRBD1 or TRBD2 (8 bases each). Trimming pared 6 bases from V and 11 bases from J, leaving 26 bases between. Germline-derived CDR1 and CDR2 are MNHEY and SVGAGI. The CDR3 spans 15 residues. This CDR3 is CASSAPGTGTGREYF. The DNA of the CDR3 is TGTGCCAGCAGCGCTCCCGGGACAGGCACCGGGAGGGAGTACTTC.

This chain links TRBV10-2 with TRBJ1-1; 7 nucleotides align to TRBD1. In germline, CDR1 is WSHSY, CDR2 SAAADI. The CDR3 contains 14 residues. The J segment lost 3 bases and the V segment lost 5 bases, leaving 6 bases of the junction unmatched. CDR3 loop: CASSKPGGDTEAFF. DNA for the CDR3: TGCGCCAGCAGTAAACCAGGGGGTGACACTGAAGCTTTCTTT.

CDR3 protein: CAWIPSLNTEAFF. The CDR3 bases are TGTGCCTGGATCCCGAGCTTGAACACTGAAGCTTTCTTT. V gene TRBV30 combines with J gene TRBJ1-1; D unresolved. The CDR3 totals 13 residues. V lost 4 bases and J 0 bases, leaving 9 bases between the germline ends. Looked up from germline, CDR1 is GTSNPN and CDR2 is SVGIG (reference sequence).

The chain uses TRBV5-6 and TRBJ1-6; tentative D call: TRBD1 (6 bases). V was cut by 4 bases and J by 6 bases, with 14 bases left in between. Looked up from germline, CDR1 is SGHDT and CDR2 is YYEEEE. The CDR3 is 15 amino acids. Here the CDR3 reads CASSLDSRFNSPLHF. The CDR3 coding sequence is TGTGCCAGCAGCCTGGACAGCCGTTTTAATTCACCCCTCCACTTT.

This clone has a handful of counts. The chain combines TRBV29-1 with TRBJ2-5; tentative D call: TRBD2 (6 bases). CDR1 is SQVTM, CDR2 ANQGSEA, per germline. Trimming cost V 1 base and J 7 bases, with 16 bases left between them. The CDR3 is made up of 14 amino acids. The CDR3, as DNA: TGCAGCGTTGAAGTAGGCAGATTGGGGGGGACCCAGTACTTC. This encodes CSVEVGRLGGTQYF.

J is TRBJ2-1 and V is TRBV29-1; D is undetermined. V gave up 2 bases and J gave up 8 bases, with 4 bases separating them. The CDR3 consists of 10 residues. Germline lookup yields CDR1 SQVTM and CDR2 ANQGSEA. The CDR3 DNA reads TGCAGCGTTGAACTCTATGAGCAGTTCTTC. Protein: CSVELYEQFF.

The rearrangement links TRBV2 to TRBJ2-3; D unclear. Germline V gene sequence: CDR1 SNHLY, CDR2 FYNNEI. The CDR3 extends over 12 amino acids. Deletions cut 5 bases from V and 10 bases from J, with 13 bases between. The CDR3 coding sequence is TGTGCCAGCAGTCCGACTCCTTCTCCGCAGTATTTT. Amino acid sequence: CASSPTPSPQYF.

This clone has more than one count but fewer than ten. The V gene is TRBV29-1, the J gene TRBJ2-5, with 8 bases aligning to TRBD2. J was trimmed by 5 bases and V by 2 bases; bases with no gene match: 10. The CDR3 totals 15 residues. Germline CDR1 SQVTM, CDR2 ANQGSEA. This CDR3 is CSVERNGRAWETQYF. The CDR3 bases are TGCAGCGTTGAAAGGAACGGGAGGGCCTGGGAGACCCAGTACTTC.

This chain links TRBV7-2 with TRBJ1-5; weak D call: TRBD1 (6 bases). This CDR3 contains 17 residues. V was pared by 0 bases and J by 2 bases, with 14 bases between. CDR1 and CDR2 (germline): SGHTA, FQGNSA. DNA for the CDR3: TGTGCCAGCAGCTTAGCGCTGACAGGCCTTGGCAATCAGCCCCAGCATTTT. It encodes CASSLALTGLGNQPQHF.

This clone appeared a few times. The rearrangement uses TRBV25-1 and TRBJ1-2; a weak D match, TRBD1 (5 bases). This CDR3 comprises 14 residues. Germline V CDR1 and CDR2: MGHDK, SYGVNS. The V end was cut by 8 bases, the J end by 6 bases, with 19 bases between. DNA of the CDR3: TGTGCCAGCGCTAACCCAGGGATTAAGGATGGCTACACCTTC. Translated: CASANPGIKDGYTF.